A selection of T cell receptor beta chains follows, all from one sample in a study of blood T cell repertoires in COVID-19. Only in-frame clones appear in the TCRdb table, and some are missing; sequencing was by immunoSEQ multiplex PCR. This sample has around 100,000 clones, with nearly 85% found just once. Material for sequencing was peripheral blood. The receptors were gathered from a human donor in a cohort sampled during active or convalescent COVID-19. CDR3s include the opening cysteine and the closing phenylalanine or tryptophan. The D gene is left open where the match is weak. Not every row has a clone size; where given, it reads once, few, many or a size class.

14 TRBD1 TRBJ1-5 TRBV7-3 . CASSMTGGGQPQHF
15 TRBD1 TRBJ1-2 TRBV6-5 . CASRGGQVEFYGYTF
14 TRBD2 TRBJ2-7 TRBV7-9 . CASSQEAGGHEQYF
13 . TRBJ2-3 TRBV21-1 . CASTQGASDTQYF
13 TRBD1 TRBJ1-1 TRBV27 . CASRGTANTEAFF
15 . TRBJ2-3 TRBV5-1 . CASSLPGLSTDTQYF
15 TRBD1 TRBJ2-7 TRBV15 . CATKNPGTGSYEQYF
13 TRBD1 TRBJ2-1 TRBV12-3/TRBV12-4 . CASSFPVRDRAFF
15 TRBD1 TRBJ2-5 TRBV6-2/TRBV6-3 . CASSYSTGGIETQYF
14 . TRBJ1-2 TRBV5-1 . CASSLDLTGNGYTF
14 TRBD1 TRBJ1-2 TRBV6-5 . CASSLAGTAYGYTF
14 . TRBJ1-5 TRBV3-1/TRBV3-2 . CASSPATGDQPQHF
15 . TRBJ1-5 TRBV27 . CASPFRVSSNQPQHF
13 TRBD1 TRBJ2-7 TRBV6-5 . CASSWTGDYEQYF
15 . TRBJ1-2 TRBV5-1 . CASSTVAGRDYGYTF
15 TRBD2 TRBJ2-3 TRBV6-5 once CASSWGLAGTDTQYF
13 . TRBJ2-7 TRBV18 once CASSPPVGDEQYF
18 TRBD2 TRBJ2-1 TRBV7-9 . CASSLVVTSGELYNEQFF
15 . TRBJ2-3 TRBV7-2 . CASSPLGVERDTQYF
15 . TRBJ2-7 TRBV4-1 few CASSQGRDTSYEQYF
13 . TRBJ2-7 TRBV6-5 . CASSYGQGHEQYF
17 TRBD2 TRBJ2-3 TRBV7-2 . CASSLGLAGGLLDTQYF
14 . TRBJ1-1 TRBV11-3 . CASSFLADRTEAFF
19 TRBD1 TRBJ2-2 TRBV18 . CASSPLLVTGGSNTGELFF
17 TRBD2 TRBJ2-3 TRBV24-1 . CATSELSGGAFADTQYF
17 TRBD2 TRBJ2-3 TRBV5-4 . CASSLGVAGGHEDTQYF
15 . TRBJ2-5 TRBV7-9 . CASSPVRDKQETQYF
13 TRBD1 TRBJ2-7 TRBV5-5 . CASTLDRANEQYF
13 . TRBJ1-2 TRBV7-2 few CASSPQGGYGYTF
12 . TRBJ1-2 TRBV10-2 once CASSDPGYGYTF
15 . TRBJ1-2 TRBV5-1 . CASSLSGSTAVGYTF
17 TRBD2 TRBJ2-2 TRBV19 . CASIGLAGGATPGELFF
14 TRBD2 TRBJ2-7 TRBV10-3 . CAISEIQRGYEQYF
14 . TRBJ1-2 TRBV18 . CASSSGRGADGYTF
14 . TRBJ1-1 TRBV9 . CASSVAWGDTEAFF
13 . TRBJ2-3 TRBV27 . CASSSSTTDTQYF
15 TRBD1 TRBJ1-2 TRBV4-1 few CASSQRSTGVQNYTF
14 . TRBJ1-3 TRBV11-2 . CASSLGGAGNTIYF
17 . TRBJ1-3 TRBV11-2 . CASSLEDIPSSGNTIYF
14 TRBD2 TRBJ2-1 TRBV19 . CASSSGGDYNEQFF
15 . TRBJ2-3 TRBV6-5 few CASSYVSDSTDTQYF
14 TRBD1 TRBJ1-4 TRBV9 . CTSSVTGGGEKLFF
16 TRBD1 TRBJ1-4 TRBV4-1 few CASKPTGMGTNEKLFF
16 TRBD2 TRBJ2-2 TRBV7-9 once CASASGGAANTGELFF
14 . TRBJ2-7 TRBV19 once CASSNHRVAGEQYF
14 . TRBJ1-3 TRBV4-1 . CASSQPRQGNTIYF
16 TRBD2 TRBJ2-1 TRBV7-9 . CASSSRLAETYNEQFF
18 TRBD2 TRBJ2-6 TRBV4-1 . CASSLRTSGGAGANVLTF
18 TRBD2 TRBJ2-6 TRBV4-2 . CASSQGSGGVSGANVLTF
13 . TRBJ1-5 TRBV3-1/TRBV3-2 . CASSLSEDQPQHF